This T cell receptor (beta chain) comes out of a study of blood T cell repertoires in COVID-19. Study in general: PBMCs, B-cell-depleted T cells, or T cells were the source of the cDNA or gDNA that made up the material.

Per the original methods: Nucleated cell counts were estimated from reference gene primer amplification. Method: immunoSEQ multiplex PCR; TCRdb's copy keeps in-frame clones and lacks some. That table is the source of V, J and clone size, and D and trimming were worked out from the DNA. Of approximately 340,000 clones listed, just over 90% were seen once; the top ten hold 0.8% to 0.9%. This study enrolled people aged about 18 to 90 from around 25 US geographic areas. Each participant's cohort was designated according to participant-reported clinical history. After removal of 4 bases from V and 0 bases from J, the junction contained 5 bases not matched to a gene. In germline, CDR1 is WNHNN, CDR2 SYGVQD (reference sequence). The CDR3 totals 16 residues.

The specimen sequenced was PBMCs or T cells enriched from blood (not recorded which). This TCR was sampled from a woman between 40 and 55 years old who had been exposed to COVID-19. The chain is built from TRBV10-1 and TRBJ2-1; 8 bases fit TRBD1. CDR3 residues: CASSVRTGGSYNEQFF. CDR3 DNA sequence: TGCGCCAGCAGTGTACGTACAGGGGGCTCCTACAATGAGCAGTTCTTC.